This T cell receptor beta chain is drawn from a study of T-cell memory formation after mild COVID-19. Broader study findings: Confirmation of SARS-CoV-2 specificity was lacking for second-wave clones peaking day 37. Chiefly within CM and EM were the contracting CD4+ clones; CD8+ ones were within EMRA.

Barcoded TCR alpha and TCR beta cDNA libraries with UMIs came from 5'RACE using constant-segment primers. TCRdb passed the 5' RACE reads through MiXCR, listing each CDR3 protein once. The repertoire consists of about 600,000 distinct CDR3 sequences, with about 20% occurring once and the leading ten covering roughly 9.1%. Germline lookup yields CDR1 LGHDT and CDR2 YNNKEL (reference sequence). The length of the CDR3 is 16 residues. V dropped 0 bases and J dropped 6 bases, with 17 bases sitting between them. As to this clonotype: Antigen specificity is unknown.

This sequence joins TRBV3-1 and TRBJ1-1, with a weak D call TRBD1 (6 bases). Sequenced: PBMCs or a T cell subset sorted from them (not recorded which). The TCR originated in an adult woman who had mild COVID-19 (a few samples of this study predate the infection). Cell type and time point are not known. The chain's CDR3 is CASSQDFWTVASEAFF. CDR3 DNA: TGTGCCAGCAGCCAAGATTTCTGGACAGTGGCTTCTGAAGCTTTCTTT.